This TCR beta chain was recovered during a study of CD8 T cells in ankylosing spondylitis. This clonotype was recorded many times. The CDR3 extends over 13 amino acids. Germline assignment: CDR1 MNHNS and CDR2 SASEGT. Trimming removed 7 bases at V and 3 bases at J, with 11 bases between. TCRdb processed the 5' RACE reads anew with MiXCR; each CDR3 protein has one entry. The sample consists of 150,000 to 200,000 distinct CDR3 sequences, approximately 10% of them appearing once. The clonotype was recovered from a male donor with ankylosing spondylitis or in good health (not recorded which). Sequencing was carried out using blood, either unsorted or a sorted T cell fraction (not recorded which). The chain uses TRBV6-1 and TRBJ2-3, with TRBD1 as a possible D gene (6 bases). CDR3 coding DNA: TGTGCCAGCACCCGGGACAAGACAGATACGCAGTATTTT. Amino acids: CASTRDKTDTQYF.